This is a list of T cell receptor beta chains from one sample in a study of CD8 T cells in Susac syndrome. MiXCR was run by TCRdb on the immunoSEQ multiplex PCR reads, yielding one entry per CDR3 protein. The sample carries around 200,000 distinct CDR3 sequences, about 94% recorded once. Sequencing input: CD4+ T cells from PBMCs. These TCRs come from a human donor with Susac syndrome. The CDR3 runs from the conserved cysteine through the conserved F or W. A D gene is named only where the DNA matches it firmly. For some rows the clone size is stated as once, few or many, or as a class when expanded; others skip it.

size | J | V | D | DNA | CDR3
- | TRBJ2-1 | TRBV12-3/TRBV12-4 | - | TGTGCCAGCAGCTTGCCCTTCCCGATGAGCTCCTACAATGAGCAGTTCTTC | CASSLPFPMSSYNEQFF
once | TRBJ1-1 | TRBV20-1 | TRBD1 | TGCAGTGCTAGAGATAGGACAGGAAAAAACACTGAAGCTTTCTTT | CSARDRTGKNTEAFF
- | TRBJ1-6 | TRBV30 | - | TGTGCCTGGCTGGGGACACGGGATTCACCCCTCCACTTT | CAWLGTRDSPLHF
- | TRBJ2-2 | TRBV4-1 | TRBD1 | TGCGCCAGCAGCCAAGAATCCATCGTAGGGACAGCCAACACCGGGGAGCTGTTTTTT | CASSQESIVGTANTGELFF
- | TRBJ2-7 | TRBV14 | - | TGTGCCAGCAGCCAACTGCAGGGAGGCTCCTACGAGCAGTACTTC | CASSQLQGGSYEQYF
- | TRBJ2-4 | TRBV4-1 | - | TGCGCCAGCAGCCAATTCCGAGCTTTGCCCAAAAACATTCAGTACTTC | CASSQFRALPKNIQYF
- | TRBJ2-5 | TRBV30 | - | TGTGCCTGGAGTGTGCAGGTCCAAGAGACCCAGTACTTC | CAWSVQVQETQYF
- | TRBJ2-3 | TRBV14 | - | TGTGCCAGCAGCCCCGTCCTTAGCACAGATACGCAGTATTTT | CASSPVLSTDTQYF
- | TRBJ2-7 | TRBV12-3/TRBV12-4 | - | TGTGCCAGCAGTTTTGCCGAGGGGAAGTTCGGCTACGAGCAGTACTTC | CASSFAEGKFGYEQYF
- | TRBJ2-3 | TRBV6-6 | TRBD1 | TGTGCCAGCAGTTTCGGGACAGGGAGTACAGATACGCAGTATTTT | CASSFGTGSTDTQYF